This TCR beta chain was identified in a study of T cell responses to AZD1222 COVID-19 vaccine. Study-wide findings and caveats: After the peak T cell response, and only then, were repertoires sampled. Donors were mostly white British, more females; clonal diversity possibly underestimated. Two doses of AZD1222 preceded a rise in Spike-specific TCR breadth and depth.

The V gene's germline CDR1 is SQVTM and CDR2 ANQGSEA. With V trimmed by 4 bases and J by 8 bases, 12 bases remained unmatched. This CDR3 is 14 amino acids long. Regarding this clone: What it binds is unknown.

This table comes from immunoSEQ multiplex PCR, and its TCRdb copy is limited to in-frame clones, with some not included. The data hold more than 110,000 clones, with just over 90% observed a single time. V and J are TRBV29-1 and TRBJ1-2; 8 bases align to TRBD1. The sample here was peripheral blood, taken on day 0 of AZD1222 vaccination. The receptor comes from an adult in good health. The CDR3 DNA reads TGCAGCGTTGGGAACCCAGGGGGCGCGCGGGGCTACACCTTC. This translates into CSVGNPGGARGYTF.